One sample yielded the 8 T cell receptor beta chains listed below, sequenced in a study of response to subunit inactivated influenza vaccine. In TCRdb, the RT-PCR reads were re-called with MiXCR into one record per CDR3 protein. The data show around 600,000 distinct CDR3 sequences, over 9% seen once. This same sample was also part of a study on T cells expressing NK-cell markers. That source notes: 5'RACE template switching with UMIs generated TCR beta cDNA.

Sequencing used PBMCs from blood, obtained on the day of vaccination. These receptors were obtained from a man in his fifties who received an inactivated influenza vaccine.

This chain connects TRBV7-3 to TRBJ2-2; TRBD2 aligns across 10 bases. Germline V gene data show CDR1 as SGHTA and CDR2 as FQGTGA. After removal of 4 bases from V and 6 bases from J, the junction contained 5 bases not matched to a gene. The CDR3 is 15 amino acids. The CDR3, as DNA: TGTGCCAGCAGCTCCGGGACTAGCGACCCCGGGGAGCTGTTTTTT. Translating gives CASSSGTSDPGELFF. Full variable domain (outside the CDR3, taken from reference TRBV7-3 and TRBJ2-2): GAGVSQTPSNKVTEKGKYVELRCDPISGHTALYWYRQSLGQGPEFLIYFQGTGAADDSGLPNDRFFAVRPEGSVSTLKIQRTERGDSAVYLCASSSGTSDPGELFFGEGSRLTVL.

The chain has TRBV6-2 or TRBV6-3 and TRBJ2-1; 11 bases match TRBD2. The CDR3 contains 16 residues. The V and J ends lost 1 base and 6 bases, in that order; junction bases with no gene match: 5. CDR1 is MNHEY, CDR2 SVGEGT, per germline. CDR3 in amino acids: CASSYFGLAGSNEQFF. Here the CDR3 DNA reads TGTGCCAGCAGTTACTTCGGACTAGCGGGCTCCAATGAGCAGTTCTTC.

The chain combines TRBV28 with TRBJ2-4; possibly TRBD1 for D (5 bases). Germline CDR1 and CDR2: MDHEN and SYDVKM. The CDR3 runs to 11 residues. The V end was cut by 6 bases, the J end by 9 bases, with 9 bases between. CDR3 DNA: TGTGCCAGCAGGGACAACAGCATTCAGTACTTC. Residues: CASRDNSIQYF.

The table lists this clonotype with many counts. The CDR3 region is CASSLGSGKAYNEQFF. The CDR3 DNA reads as TGTGCCAGCAGCTTAGGGAGCGGGAAAGCCTACAATGAGCAGTTCTTC. V is TRBV7-2 and J is TRBJ2-1; TRBD2 matches at 7 bases. The CDR3 contains 16 residues. V was clipped by 1 base and J by 2 bases; unmatched bases: 5. Looked up from germline, CDR1 is SGHTA and CDR2 is FQGNSA.

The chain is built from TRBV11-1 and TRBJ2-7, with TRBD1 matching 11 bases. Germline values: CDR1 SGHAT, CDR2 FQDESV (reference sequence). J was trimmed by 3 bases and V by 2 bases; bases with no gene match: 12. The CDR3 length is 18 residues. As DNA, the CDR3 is TGTGCCAGCAGCTTAAATCAGGGAACCGGGACAGGGGGCTACGAGCAGTACTTC. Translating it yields CASSLNQGTGTGGYEQYF.

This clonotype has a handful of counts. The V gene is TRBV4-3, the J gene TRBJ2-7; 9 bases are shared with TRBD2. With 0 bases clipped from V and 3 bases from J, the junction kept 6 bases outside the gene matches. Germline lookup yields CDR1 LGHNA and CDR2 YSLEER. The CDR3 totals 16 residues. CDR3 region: CASSQDTASGIYEQYF. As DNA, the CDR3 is TGCGCCAGCAGCCAAGATACGGCTAGCGGGATCTACGAGCAGTACTTC.

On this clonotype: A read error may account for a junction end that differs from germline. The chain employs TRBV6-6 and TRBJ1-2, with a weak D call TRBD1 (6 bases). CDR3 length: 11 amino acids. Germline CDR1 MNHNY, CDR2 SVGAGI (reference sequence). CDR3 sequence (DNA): TGTGCCAGCAGTTACTCGACGGACAGTACTTTC. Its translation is CASSYSTDSTF.

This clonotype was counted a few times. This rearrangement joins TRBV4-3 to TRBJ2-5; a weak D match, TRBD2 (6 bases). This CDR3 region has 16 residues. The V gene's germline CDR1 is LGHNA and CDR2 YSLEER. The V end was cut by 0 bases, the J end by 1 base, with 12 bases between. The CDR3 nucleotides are TGCGCCAGCAGCCAAGATTGGGGGAGGACCCAAGAGACCCAGTACTTC. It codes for CASSQDWGRTQETQYF.